This TCR beta chain came from a study of CD8 T cells in Susac syndrome. Peripheral blood CD8+ and CD4+ T cells were profiled by TCR beta sequencing. Germline values: CDR1 LNHDA, CDR2 SQIVND (reference sequence). The V and J ends lost 5 bases and 9 bases respectively, with 17 bases between them. The CDR3 spans 14 residues. RNA amounts of roughly 0.5 to 1 ug underwent reverse transcription with random hexamers. TCRdb re-derived calls from the immunoSEQ multiplex PCR reads in MiXCR, one entry per CDR3 protein. This table holds about 210,000 distinct CDR3 sequences, approximately 95% found once. The TCR was taken from a human donor with multiple sclerosis. The sample comprised CD4+ T cells from PBMCs. This rearrangement joins TRBV19 to TRBJ1-5; D not resolved. The CDR3 is CASSPTPEALPQHF. The CDR3 DNA is TGTGCCAGTAGTCCGACCCCCGAGGCCCTGCCCCAGCATTTT.